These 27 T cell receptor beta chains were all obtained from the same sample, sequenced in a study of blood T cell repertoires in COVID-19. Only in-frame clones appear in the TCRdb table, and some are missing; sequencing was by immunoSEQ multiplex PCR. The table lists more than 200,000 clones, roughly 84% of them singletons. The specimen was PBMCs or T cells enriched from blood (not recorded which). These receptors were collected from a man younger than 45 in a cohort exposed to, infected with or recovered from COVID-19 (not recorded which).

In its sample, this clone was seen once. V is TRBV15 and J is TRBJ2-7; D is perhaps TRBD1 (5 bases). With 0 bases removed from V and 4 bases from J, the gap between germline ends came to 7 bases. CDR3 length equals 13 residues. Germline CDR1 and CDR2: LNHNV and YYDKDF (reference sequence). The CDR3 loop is CATSRDKGYEQYF. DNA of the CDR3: TGTGCCACCAGCAGAGATAAGGGGTACGAGCAGTACTTC. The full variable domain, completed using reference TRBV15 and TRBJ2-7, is DAMVIQNPRYQVTQFGKPVTLSCSQTLNHNVMYWYQQKSSQAPKLLFHYYDKDFNNEADTPDNFQSRRPNTSFCFLDIRSPGLGDTAMYLCATSRDKGYEQYFGPGTRLTVT.

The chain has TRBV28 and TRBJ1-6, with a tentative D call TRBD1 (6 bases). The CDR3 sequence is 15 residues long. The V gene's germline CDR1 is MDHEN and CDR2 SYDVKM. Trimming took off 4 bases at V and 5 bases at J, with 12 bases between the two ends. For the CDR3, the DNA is TGTGCCAGCAGTTCTCATGGGGGCAATAATTCACCCCTCCACTTT. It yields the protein CASSSHGGNNSPLHF.

The CDR3 protein is CASSRLGGKSSYEQYF. The CDR3 DNA reads as TGTGCCAGCAGCAGGTTGGGGGGAAAGTCCTCCTACGAGCAGTACTTC. The chain uses TRBV7-3 and TRBJ2-7, with TRBD2 as a possible D gene (6 bases). This CDR3 contains 16 residues. V was cut by 5 bases and J by 0 bases, with 17 bases left in between. The germline gives CDR1 SGHTA, CDR2 FQGTGA. The entire variable domain, with the rest obtained from reference TRBV7-3 and TRBJ2-7, is as follows: GAGVSQTPSNKVTEKGKYVELRCDPISGHTALYWYRQSLGQGPEFLIYFQGTGAADDSGLPNDRFFAVRPEGSVSTLKIQRTERGDSAVYLCASSRLGGKSSYEQYFGPGTRLTVT.

The CDR3, as DNA: TGTGCCAGCTCGCGGACAGGAGACTCCTACGAGCAGTACTTC. Protein product: CASSRTGDSYEQYF. This chain links TRBV18 with TRBJ2-7; 7 positions match TRBD1. The CDR3 length is 14 residues. J gave up 0 bases and V 6 bases, and 5 bases lay outside the gene matches. Per the germline V gene, CDR1 is KGHSH and CDR2 is LQKENI.

In DNA form, the CDR3 reads TGCGCCAGCAGCCAAGATGAGGGACTAAGCACCGGGGAGCTGTTTTTT. Protein: CASSQDEGLSTGELFF. This chain connects TRBV4-3 to TRBJ2-2, with 7 bases that match TRBD2. CDR3 length: 16 amino acids. From germline, CDR1 is LGHNA and CDR2 YSLEER. Losses at the gene ends were 0 bases for V and 4 bases for J; bases not matched to a gene: 5.

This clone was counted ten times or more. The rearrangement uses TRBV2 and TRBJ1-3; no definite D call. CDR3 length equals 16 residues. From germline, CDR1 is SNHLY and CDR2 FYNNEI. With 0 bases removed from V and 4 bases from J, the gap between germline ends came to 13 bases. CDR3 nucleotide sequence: TGTGCCAGCAGTGAAGCGCATTTAGGCGGCGGAAACACCATATATTTT. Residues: CASSEAHLGGGNTIYF.

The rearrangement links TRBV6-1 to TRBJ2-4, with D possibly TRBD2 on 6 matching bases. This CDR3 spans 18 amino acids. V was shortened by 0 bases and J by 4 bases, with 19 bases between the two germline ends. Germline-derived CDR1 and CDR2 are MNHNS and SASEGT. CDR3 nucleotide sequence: TGTGCCAGCAGTGAAGCTTGGGGACGGGGGACCCTAAAAAACATTCAGTACTTC. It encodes CASSEAWGRGTLKNIQYF.

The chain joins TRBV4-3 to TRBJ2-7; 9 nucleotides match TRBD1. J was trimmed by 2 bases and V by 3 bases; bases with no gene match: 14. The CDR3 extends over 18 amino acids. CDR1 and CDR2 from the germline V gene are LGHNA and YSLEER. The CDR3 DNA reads TGCGCCAGCAGCCAGTACTTAATGACAGGGGGTCTTCCCTACGAGCAGTACTTC. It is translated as CASSQYLMTGGLPYEQYF.

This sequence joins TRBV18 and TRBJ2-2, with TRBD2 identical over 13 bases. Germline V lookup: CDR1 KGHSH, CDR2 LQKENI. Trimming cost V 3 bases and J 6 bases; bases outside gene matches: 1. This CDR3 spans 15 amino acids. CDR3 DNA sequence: TGTGCCAGCTCACCCGGACTAGCGGGAGCCGGGGAGCTGTTTTTT. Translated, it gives CASSPGLAGAGELFF.

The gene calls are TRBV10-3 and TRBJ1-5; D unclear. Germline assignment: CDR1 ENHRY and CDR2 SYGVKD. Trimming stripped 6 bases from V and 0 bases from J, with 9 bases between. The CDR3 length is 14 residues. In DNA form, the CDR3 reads TGTGCCATCAGCCAGGACTATAGCAATCAGCCCCAGCATTTT. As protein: CAISQDYSNQPQHF.

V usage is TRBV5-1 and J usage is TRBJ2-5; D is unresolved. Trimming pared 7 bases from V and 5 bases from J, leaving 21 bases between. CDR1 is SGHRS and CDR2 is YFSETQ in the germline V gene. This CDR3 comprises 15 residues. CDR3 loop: CASRLRQQLEETQYF. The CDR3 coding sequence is TGCGCCAGCCGTCTTAGGCAGCAACTGGAGGAGACCCAGTACTTC.

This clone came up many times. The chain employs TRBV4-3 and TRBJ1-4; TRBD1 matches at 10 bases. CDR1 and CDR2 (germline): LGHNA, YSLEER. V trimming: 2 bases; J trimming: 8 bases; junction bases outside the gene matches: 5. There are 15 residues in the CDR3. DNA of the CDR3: TGCGCCAGCAGCCAAACCGACAGGGGGCTGGAAAAACTGTTTTTT. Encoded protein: CASSQTDRGLEKLFF.

The CDR3 reads CASSSGGSSNTEAFF. The DNA of the CDR3 is TGCGCCAGCAGCTCTGGAGGCTCCAGTAACACTGAAGCTTTCTTT. The chain employs TRBV5-1 and TRBJ1-1; D remains ambiguous. The V gene lost 3 bases and the J gene lost 2 bases, with 14 bases spanning the gap. Per the germline V gene, CDR1 is SGHRS and CDR2 is YFSETQ. The CDR3 totals 15 residues. Complete variable domain (other parts from reference TRBV5-1 and TRBJ1-1): KAGVTQTPRYLIKTRGQQVTLSCSPISGHRSVSWYQQTPGQGLQFLFEYFSETQRNKGNFPGRFSGRQFSNSRSEMNVSTLELGDSALYLCASSSGGSSNTEAFFGQGTRLTVV.

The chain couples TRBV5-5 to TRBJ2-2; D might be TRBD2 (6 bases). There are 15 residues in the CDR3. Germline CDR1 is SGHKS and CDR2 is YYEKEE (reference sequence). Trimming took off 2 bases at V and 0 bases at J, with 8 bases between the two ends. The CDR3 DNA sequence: TGTGCCAGCAGCTTAGGACTAACGAACACCGGGGAGCTGTTTTTT. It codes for CASSLGLTNTGELFF.

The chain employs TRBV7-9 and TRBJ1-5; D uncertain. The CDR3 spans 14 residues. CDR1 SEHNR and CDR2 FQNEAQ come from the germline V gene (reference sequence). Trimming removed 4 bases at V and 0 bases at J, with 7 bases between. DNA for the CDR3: TGTGCCAGCAGCTCGGACTATAGCAATCAGCCCCAGCATTTT. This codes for CASSSDYSNQPQHF.

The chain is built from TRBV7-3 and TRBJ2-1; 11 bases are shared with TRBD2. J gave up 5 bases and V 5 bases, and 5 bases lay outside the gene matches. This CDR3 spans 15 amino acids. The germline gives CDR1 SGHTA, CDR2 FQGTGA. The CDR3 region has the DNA TGTGCCAGCAGCCGTAGCGGGAGGGAAGACAATGAGCAGTTCTTC. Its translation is CASSRSGREDNEQFF.

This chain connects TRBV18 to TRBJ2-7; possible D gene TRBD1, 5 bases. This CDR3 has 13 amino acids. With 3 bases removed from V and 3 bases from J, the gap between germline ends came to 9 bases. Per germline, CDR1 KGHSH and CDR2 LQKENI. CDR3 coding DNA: TGTGCCAGCTCACCTAGCAGGGTCTACGAGCAGTACTTC. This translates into CASSPSRVYEQYF.

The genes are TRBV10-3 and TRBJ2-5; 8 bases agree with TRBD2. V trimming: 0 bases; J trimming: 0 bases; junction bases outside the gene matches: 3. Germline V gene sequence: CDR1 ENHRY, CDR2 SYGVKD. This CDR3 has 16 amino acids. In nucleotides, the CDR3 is TGTGCCATCAGTGAGTCGTTAGCGGGGAACCAAGAGACCCAGTACTTC. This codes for CAISESLAGNQETQYF.

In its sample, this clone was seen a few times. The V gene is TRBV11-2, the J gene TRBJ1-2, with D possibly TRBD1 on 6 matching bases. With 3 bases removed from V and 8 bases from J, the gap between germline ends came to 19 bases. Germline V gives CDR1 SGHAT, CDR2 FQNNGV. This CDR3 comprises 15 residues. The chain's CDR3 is CASSFMTGSSSGYTF. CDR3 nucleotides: TGTGCCAGCAGCTTTATGACAGGATCGAGTAGCGGCTACACCTTC. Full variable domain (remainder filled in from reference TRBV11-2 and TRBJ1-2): EAGVAQSPRYKIIEKRQSVAFWCNPISGHATLYWYQQILGQGPKLLIQFQNNGVVDDSQLPKDRFSAERLKGVDSTLKIQPAKLEDSAVYLCASSFMTGSSSGYTFGSGTRLTVV.

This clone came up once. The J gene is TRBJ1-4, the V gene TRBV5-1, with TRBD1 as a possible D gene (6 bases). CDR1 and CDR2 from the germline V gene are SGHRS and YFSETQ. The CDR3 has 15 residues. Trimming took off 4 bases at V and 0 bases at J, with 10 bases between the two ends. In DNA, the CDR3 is TGCGCCAGCAGCACCCGACAGGCAACTAATGAAAAACTGTTTTTT. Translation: CASSTRQATNEKLFF. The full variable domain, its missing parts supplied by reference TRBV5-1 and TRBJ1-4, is KAGVTQTPRYLIKTRGQQVTLSCSPISGHRSVSWYQQTPGQGLQFLFEYFSETQRNKGNFPGRFSGRQFSNSRSEMNVSTLELGDSALYLCASSTRQATNEKLFFGSGTQLSVL.

The CDR3 coding sequence is TGTGCCAGCAGCTCCCGAGGGCCGCAAGAGCAGTACTTC. This encodes CASSSRGPQEQYF. V is TRBV13 and J is TRBJ2-7, with D possibly matching TRBD2 (5 bases). V lost 4 bases and J 7 bases, leaving 14 bases between the germline ends. This CDR3 comprises 13 residues. The V gene's germline CDR1 is PRHDT and CDR2 FYEKMQ (reference sequence). Variable domain in full (rest from reference TRBV13 and TRBJ2-7): AAGVIQSPRHLIKEKRETATLKCYPIPRHDTVYWYQQGPGQDPQFLISFYEKMQSDKGSIPDRFSAQQFSDYHSELNMSSLELGDSALYFCASSSRGPQEQYFGPGTRLTVT.

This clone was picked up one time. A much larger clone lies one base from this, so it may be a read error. CDR3 nucleotide sequence: TGTGCCAGCAGCCCCCGGACTAGCACAGATACGCAGTATTTT. This sequence encodes CASSPRTSTDTQYF. The chain carries TRBV4-2 and TRBJ2-3; TRBD2 is a possible D gene (5 bases). Germline CDR1 reads LGHNA; CDR2 reads YNFKEQ. The CDR3 contains 14 residues. The ends were cut back, 4 bases at V and 0 bases at J, with 8 bases in the middle.

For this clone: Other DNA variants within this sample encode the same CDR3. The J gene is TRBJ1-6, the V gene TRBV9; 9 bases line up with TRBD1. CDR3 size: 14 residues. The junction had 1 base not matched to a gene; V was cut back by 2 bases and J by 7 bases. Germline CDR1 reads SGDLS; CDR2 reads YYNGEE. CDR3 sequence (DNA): TGTGCCAGCAGCGTGACAGGGGGAAATTCACCCCTCCACTTT. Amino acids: CASSVTGGNSPLHF.

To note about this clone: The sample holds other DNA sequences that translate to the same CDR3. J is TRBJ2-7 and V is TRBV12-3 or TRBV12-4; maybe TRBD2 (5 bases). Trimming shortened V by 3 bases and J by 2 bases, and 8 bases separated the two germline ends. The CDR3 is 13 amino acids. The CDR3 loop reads CASSLGRAYEQYF. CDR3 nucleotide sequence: TGTGCCAGCAGTTTGGGGAGAGCCTACGAGCAGTACTTC.

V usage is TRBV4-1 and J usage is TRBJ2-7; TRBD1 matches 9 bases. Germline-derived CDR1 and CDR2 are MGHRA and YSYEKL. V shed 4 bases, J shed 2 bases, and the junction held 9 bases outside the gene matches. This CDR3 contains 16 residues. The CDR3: CASSPQQGAPTYEQYF. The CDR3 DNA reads TGCGCCAGCAGCCCCCAACAGGGGGCCCCTACCTACGAGCAGTACTTC.

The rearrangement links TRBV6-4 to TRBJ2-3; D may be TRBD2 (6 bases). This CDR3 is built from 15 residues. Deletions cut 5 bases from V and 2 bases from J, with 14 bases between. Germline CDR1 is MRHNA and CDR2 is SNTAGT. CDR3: CASSRGREHTDTQYF. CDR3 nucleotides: TGTGCCAGCAGTCGGGGGAGAGAACACACAGATACGCAGTATTTT.

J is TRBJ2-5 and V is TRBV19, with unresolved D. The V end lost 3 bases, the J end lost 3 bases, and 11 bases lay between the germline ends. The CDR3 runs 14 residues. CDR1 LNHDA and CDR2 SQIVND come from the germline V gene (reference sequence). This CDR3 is CASSIAQKEETQYF. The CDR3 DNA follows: TGTGCCAGTAGTATTGCGCAAAAAGAAGAGACCCAGTACTTC. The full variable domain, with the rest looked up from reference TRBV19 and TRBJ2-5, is DGGITQSPKYLFRKEGQNVTLSCEQNLNHDAMYWYRQDPGQGLRLIYYSQIVNDFQKGDIAEGYSVSREKKESFPLTVTSAQKNPTAFYLCASSIAQKEETQYFGPGTRLLVL.